The T cell receptor beta chain described here comes from a study of T cells in women clearing cervical HPV infection. Background on the study: Cases were women with histologically confirmed HPV16-related CIN3 or worse, including a couple of invasive cancers. Blood came at first lesion visit for cases, post-clearance for controls.

With respect to this clone: From the germline J gene comes the end of the CDR3, since the read stops 3 residues before it.

The CDR3 is made up of 15 amino acids. Trimming took off 1 base at V and 5 bases at J, with 12 bases between the two ends. Germline values: CDR1 WSHSY, CDR2 SAAADI. TCRdb's copy holds only in-frame clones and misses some; the assay was immunoSEQ multiplex PCR. The sample spans 20,000 to 25,000 clones; the ten largest clones claim about 4.9%. The sequenced material came from blood buffy coat. The chain uses TRBV10-2 and TRBJ2-1; D possibly corresponds to TRBD2 (6 bases). This TCR was recovered from a woman between 18 and 70 years old with a cervical HPV16 infection that either progressed to CIN3+ or cleared (not recorded which). The sequenced part of the CDR3 DNA is TGCGCCAGCAGTGAGTGGGGGGTAACACACAATGAG. It specifies CASSEWGVTHNE. The full-length CDR3 reads as CASSEWGVTHNEQFF.